This T cell receptor beta chain was recorded in a study of T cells expressing NK-cell markers (dated by TCRdb to the early 2020s). For context, the study as a whole: Fewer than ten donors provided sorted CD3+CD56+NKG2C+, CD3+CD56+NKG2C- and CD3+CD56-NKG2C+ T-cell subsets, whose TCR beta-chain repertoires were profiled. Sequencing of the libraries produced 2 x 150 bp reads on Illumina HiSeq 2000/2500, MiSeq or NextSeq. The eight sequenced donors were randomly selected healthy volunteers, three men and five women. Of the eight sequenced donors, seven were found to be HCMV-seropositive and one was found to be HCMV-seronegative.

Results and caveats for the whole study, not just this receptor: It remained unclear whether the expanded NKG2C-expressing T cell clones were specific for HCMV antigens. Those dominant clonotypes were again the most abundant among CD3+CD56-NKG2C+ cells in four donors, at about 25-60.1%. In six or seven donors, the dominant CD3+CD56+NKG2C+ clonotypes ranked among the top 10 CD8+ clonotypes, making up roughly 1.0-7.5% of CD8+ T cells.

Comment on this clonotype: The antigen it binds to is not known.

To determine HCMV serostatus, a commercial ELISA kit was used to detect HCMV-specific IgG in serum. Peripheral blood mononuclear cells were isolated from blood by Ficoll density gradient centrifugation. CDR1 ENHRY and CDR2 SYGVKD were looked up in the germline V gene. Spanning cysteine to phenylalanine, the CDR3 consists of 15 amino acids. No DNA is listed. Sequencing used an Illumina HiSeq 2000. The TCR beta cDNA libraries were made using 5'RACE template switching, a step that added both a universal primer site and unique molecular identifiers. cDNA synthesis was primed from the TCR beta constant segment and was followed by two successive PCR amplification steps. The paper's processing steps were these. Reads were demultiplexed and grouped by UMI with MIGEC, and clonotypes were assembled and quantified with MiTCR. To remove erroneous sequences, TCR cDNA sequences were retained only when supported by two or more reads. The tcR package was used for downstream repertoire analysis, and clonotypes were matched across fractions by CDR3 nucleotide sequence plus V segment. VDJmatch was used to annotate antigen specificity against VDJdb, with one amino acid substitution in CDR3 allowed. Reprocessed by TCRdb, the reads give a single entry per CDR3 protein sequence, without DNA. These V and J calls rely on TCRdb rather than the paper's analysis. The sample's table lists a count of fewer than 400,000 distinct CDR3 sequences. About 10% of the sample goes to the ten largest clones.

The sample was blood T cells: a sorted CD56 or NKG2C T cell subset, CD4+ or CD8+ T cells, or bulk PBMC T cells (not recorded which). The receptor chain draws on TRBV10-3 and TRBJ1-2; there is no DNA to check the TCRdb D call of TRBD1. The TCR was taken from a woman aged 45-65 years in good health. Donor details come from another sample of the same person, matched by shared clones. The CDR3 reads as follows: CAISEPQGAHYGYTF.